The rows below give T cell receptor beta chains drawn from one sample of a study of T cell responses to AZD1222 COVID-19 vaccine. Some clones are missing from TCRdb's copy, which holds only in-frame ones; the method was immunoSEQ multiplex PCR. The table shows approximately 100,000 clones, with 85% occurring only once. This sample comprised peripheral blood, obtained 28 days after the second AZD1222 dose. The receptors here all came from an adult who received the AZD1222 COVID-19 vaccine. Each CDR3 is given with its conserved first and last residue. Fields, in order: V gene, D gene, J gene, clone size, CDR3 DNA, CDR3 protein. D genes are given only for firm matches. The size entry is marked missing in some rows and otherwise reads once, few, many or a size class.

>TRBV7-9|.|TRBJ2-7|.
TGTGCCAGCAGCTCACTCTACGAGCAGTACTTC
CASSSLYEQYF
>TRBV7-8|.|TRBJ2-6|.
TGTGCCAGCAGCCTTTTCTTTCCGGACTCAGAGTCTGGGGCCAACGTCCTGACTTTC
CASSLFFPDSESGANVLTF
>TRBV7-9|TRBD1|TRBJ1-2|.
TGTGCCAGCAGCCCAGGGGGCAGCTATGGCTACACCTTC
CASSPGGSYGYTF
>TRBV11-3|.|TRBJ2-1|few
TGTGCCAGCAGCTTAGAGGGCGGGATCAATGAGCAGTTCTTC
CASSLEGGINEQFF
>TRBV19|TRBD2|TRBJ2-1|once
TGTGCCAGTAGTCCCCGGACTAGCGGGAGCACTGAGCAGTTCTTC
CASSPRTSGSTEQFF
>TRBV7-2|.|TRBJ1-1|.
TGTGCCAGCAGCTTCGGAGGAACGGGCACTGAAGCTTTCTTT
CASSFGGTGTEAFF
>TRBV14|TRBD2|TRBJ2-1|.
TGTGCCAGCAGCCAACCCCCTTTCACTAGCGGGAGTTCCGATGAGCAGTTCTTC
CASSQPPFTSGSSDEQFF
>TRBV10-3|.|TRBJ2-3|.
TGTGCCATCAGTGAGTTGGGGGGACTCACAGATACGCAGTATTTT
CAISELGGLTDTQYF
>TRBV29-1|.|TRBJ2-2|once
TGCAGCGTTGTGGCAGGGGCGAACACCGGGGAGCTGTTTTTT
CSVVAGANTGELFF
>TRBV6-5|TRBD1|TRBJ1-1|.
TGTGCCAGCAGAGAGACAGGGGGTAACACTGAAGCTTTCTTT
CASRETGGNTEAFF
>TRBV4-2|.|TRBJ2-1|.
TGTGCCAGCAGCCAAGATGTGAGAGGCTCCTACAATGAGCAGTTCTTC
CASSQDVRGSYNEQFF
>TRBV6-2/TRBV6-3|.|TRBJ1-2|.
TGTGCCAGCAGTTACTCGATTATGGCAGGCCTGCATGGCTACACCTTC
CASSYSIMAGLHGYTF
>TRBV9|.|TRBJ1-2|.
TGTGCCAGCAGCCCTCAGACAGAGGGCTACACCTTC
CASSPQTEGYTF
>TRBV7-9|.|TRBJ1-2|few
TGTGCCAGCAGCTTTATTGACAGCGCACGAGGCTACACCTTC
CASSFIDSARGYTF
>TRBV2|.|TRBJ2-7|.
TGTGCCAGCAGTGAAGCCTTGAGACTAGGGCTAGGAGATGAGCAGTACTTC
CASSEALRLGLGDEQYF
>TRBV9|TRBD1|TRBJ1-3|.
TGTGCCAGCAGCACAGGACAGGGGGCAAATGGAAACACCATATATTTT
CASSTGQGANGNTIYF
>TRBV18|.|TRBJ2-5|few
TGTGCCAGCTCACCGGACAGCCAAGAGACCCAGTACTTC
CASSPDSQETQYF
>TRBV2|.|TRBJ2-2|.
TGTGCCAGCAGTAAAGGGGCCGGGGAGCTGTTTTTT
CASSKGAGELFF